The 16 T cell receptor beta chains in this list originate from one sample, sequenced in a study of blood T cell repertoires in COVID-19. Clones were sequenced by immunoSEQ multiplex PCR, and TCRdb holds only the in-frame ones, with some missing. This table holds under 30,000 clones, around 86% found once. The sequencing sample was made of peripheral blood. The source is a woman of 80 years or more with active or convalescent COVID-19.

The V call is TRBV18, the J call TRBJ1-1; D uncertain. The germline V gene encodes CDR1 KGHSH and CDR2 LQKENI. The CDR3 covers 13 residues. The V gene lost 1 base and the J gene lost 7 bases, with 10 bases spanning the gap. The CDR3 spells CASSPRIADEAFF. The CDR3 DNA reads TGTGCCAGCTCACCACGCATAGCAGATGAAGCTTTCTTT.

This clone has a single count. The chain couples TRBV15 to TRBJ2-7; 7 positions agree with TRBD2. CDR3 length: 15 residues. V lost 0 bases and J lost 2; bases outside the gene matches: 4. Germline V gene sequence: CDR1 LNHNV, CDR2 YYDKDF (reference sequence). CDR3 sequence (DNA): TGTGCCACCAGCAGAGAGCGGGGGTTGACCTACGAGCAGTACTTC. This sequence encodes CATSRERGLTYEQYF.

The CDR3 DNA follows: TGTGCCAGCGGGGACAGATCGGGAAATCAGCCCCAGCATTTT. It yields the protein CASGDRSGNQPQHF. The V gene is TRBV27, the J gene TRBJ1-5; 7 positions agree with TRBD1. V gave up 8 bases and J gave up 4 bases; unmatched junction bases: 8. This CDR3 is 14 amino acids long. Germline assignment: CDR1 MNHEY and CDR2 SMNVEV (reference sequence).

The chain uses TRBV2 and TRBJ1-6, with a tentative D call TRBD1 (6 bases). Trimming stripped 4 bases from V and 8 bases from J, with 12 bases between. CDR3 length: 14 residues. Germline V gene lookup returns CDR1 SNHLY and CDR2 FYNNEI. The DNA for the CDR3 is TGTGCCAGCAGTGTACTGGGGGCCGATTCACCCCTCCACTTT. This sequence encodes CASSVLGADSPLHF. Looking up the rest from reference TRBV2 and TRBJ1-6 gives the full variable domain: EPEVTQTPSHQVTQMGQEVILRCVPISNHLYFYWYRQILGQKVEFLVSFYNNEISEKSEIFDDQFSVERPDGSNFTLKIRSTKLEDSAMYFCASSVLGADSPLHFGNGTRLTVT.

The J gene is TRBJ2-7, the V gene TRBV5-1, with 7 bases fitting TRBD2. The germline CDR1 and CDR2 sequences are SGHRS and YFSETQ. The length of the CDR3 is 16 residues. J gave up 1 base and V 4 bases, and 11 bases lay outside the gene matches. The CDR3 region has the DNA TGCGCCAGCAGCCCCCAAGGGAGCGGGGAATCCTACGAGCAGTACTTC. Its translation is CASSPQGSGESYEQYF.

This chain links TRBV29-1 with TRBJ1-1; a possible D gene is TRBD1 (5 bases). V was trimmed by 1 base and J by 4 bases, leaving 13 bases between them. The CDR3 runs 14 residues. Germline CDR1 is SQVTM and CDR2 is ANQGSEA. CDR3 in amino acids: CSVEGGSRFTEAFF. The CDR3 nucleotides are TGCAGCGTTGAAGGGGGCAGTCGTTTCACTGAAGCTTTCTTT.

This chain connects TRBV6-5 to TRBJ1-6; weak D call: TRBD1 (5 bases). Germline assignment: CDR1 MNHEY and CDR2 SVGAGI. This CDR3 is built from 15 residues. V shed 6 bases and J shed 9 bases, with 18 bases lying between them. In DNA, the CDR3 is TGTGCCAGCAGAGTCCACAGGTCTGGTCCTTCACCCCTCCACTTT. Amino acids: CASRVHRSGPSPLHF.

The CDR3 region has the DNA TGTGCCAGCTCACCCGGGCTAGCGGGAATCGAGCAGTACTTC. Protein: CASSPGLAGIEQYF. V is TRBV18 and J is TRBJ2-7, with 9 positions matching TRBD2. Per germline, CDR1 KGHSH and CDR2 LQKENI. This CDR3 spans 14 amino acids. After removal of 3 bases from V and 6 bases from J, the junction contained 6 bases not matched to a gene.

The chain has TRBV7-9 and TRBJ1-3, with 7 positions matching TRBD1. The V gene's germline CDR1 is SEHNR and CDR2 FQNEAQ (reference sequence). The ends lost 4 bases at V and 4 bases at J; junction bases unmatched: 7. This CDR3 is built from 15 residues. CDR3 protein: CASSSTGLWGNTIYF. CDR3 DNA: TGTGCCAGCAGCTCGACAGGGCTGTGGGGAAACACCATATATTTT.

The V call is TRBV29-1, the J call TRBJ1-2; TRBD1 matches 7 bases. Germline CDR1 reads SQVTM; CDR2 reads ANQGSEA. The length of the CDR3 is 13 residues. After removal of 4 bases from V and 2 bases from J, the junction contained 4 bases not matched to a gene. Here the CDR3 reads CSVGAGGNYGYTF. Here the CDR3 DNA reads TGCAGCGTTGGAGCAGGGGGGAACTATGGCTACACCTTC.

The V gene is TRBV6-5, the J gene TRBJ2-6; D is ambiguous. V shed 10 bases and J shed 2 bases, with 9 bases lying between them. This CDR3 has 13 residues. CDR1 and CDR2 (germline): MNHEY, SVGAGI. The CDR3 region is CATNFPGANVLTF. CDR3 nucleotide sequence: TGTGCCACCAACTTCCCTGGGGCCAACGTCCTGACTTTC.

The chain has TRBV30 and TRBJ1-2; 8 bases map to TRBD1. The germline V gene encodes CDR1 GTSNPN and CDR2 SVGIG (reference sequence). V lost 2 bases to trimming and J lost 8 bases; unmatched junction nucleotides: 7. CDR3 length: 13 residues. The CDR3 is CAWSSQGAWGYTF. CDR3 sequence (DNA): TGTGCCTGGAGTTCGCAGGGGGCGTGGGGCTACACCTTC.

J is TRBJ1-5 and V is TRBV9; a weak D match, TRBD1 (5 bases). The CDR3 is made up of 14 amino acids. Germline V gives CDR1 SGDLS, CDR2 YYNGEE. V gave up 0 bases and J gave up 6 bases, with 10 bases separating them. CDR3 bases: TGTGCCAGCAGCGTAGATGGACAATTTCAGCCCCAGCATTTT. Encoded protein: CASSVDGQFQPQHF.

This sequence joins TRBV30 and TRBJ1-2; 8 nucleotides match TRBD1. This CDR3 region has 12 residues. In germline, CDR1 is GTSNPN, CDR2 SVGIG (reference sequence). The J segment lost 8 bases and the V segment lost 5 bases, leaving 7 bases of the junction unmatched. In DNA, the CDR3 is TGTGCCTGGGCACGGACAGGGAGCGGCTACACCTTC. It is translated as CAWARTGSGYTF. Full variable domain (rest looked up from reference TRBV30 and TRBJ1-2): SQTIHQWPATLVQPVGSPLSLECTVEGTSNPNLYWYRQAAGRGLQLLFYSVGIGQISSEVPQNLSASRPQDRQFILSSKKLLLSDSGFYLCAWARTGSGYTFGSGTRLTVV.

The chain couples TRBV6-5 to TRBJ1-2; weak D call: TRBD1 (6 bases). CDR1 MNHEY and CDR2 SVGAGI come from the germline V gene. Trimming removed 3 bases at V and 3 bases at J, with 14 bases between. This CDR3 comprises 15 residues. The CDR3 DNA follows: TGTGCCAGCAGTTATAGGGACACGGACCACTATGGCTACACCTTC. This sequence encodes CASSYRDTDHYGYTF.

The rearrangement links TRBV19 to TRBJ1-2, with no clear D. There are 13 residues in the CDR3. V was trimmed by 2 bases and J by 5 bases, leaving 9 bases between them. The germline V gene has CDR1 LNHDA and CDR2 SQIVND (reference sequence). CDR3 amino acids: CASSIFSGYGYTF. The CDR3 DNA is TGTGCCAGTAGTATATTCTCGGGGTATGGCTACACCTTC.